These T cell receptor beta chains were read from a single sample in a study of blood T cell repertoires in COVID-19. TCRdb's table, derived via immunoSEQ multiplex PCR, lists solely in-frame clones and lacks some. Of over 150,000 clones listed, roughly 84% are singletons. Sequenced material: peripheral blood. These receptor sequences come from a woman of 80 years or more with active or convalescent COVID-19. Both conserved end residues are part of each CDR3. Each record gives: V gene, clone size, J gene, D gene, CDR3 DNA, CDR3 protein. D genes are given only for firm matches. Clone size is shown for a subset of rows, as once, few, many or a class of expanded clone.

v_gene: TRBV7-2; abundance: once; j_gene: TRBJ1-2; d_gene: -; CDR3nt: TGTGCCAGCAGCTTAGATCTAGCGAGCTTACATGGCTACACCTTC; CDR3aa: CASSLDLASLHGYTF
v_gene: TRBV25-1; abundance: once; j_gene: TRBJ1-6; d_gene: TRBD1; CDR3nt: TGTGCCAGCAGTAGGGACAGTAATTCACCCCTCCACTTT; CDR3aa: CASSRDSNSPLHF
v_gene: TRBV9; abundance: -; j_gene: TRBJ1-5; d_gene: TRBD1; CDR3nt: TGTGCCAGCAGCGCCGGGACAGGGGGCGCCCGGCAGCCCCAGCATTTT; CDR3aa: CASSAGTGGARQPQHF
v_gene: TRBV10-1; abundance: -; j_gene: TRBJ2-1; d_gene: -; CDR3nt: TGCGCCAGCAGCTTGGGCAGCAACAATGAGCAGTTCTTC; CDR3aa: CASSLGSNNEQFF
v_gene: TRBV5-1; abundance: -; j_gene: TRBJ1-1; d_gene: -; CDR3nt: TGCGCCAGCAGCTCACCAGGGGAGGGTAGGGAAGCTTTCTTT; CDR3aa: CASSSPGEGREAFF
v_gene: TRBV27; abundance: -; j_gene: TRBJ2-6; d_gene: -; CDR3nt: TGTGCCACATCCAAGGGGTCTGGGGCCAACGTCCTGACTTTC; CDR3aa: CATSKGSGANVLTF
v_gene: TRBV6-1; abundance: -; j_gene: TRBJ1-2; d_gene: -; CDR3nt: TGTGCCAGCAGTGCGTCCCAATTGGCAGGGGAGTATGGCTACACCTTC; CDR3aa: CASSASQLAGEYGYTF
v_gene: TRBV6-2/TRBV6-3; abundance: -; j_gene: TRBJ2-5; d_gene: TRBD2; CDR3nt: TGTGCCAGCAGCCGACCGGGAGGGCTAGCGGAGACCCAGTACTTC; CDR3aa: CASSRPGGLAETQYF
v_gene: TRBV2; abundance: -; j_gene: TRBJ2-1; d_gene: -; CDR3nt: TGTGCCAGCAGGGAGGGTACAGCCTACAATGAGCAGTTCTTC; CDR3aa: CASREGTAYNEQFF
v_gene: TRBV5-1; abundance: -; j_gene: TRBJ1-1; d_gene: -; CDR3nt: TGCGCCAGCAGCCCTCCGGGGGGGGGACGGGCTTTCTTT; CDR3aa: CASSPPGGGRAFF
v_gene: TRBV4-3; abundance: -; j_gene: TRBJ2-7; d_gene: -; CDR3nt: TGCGCCAGCAGCCAGACCACAGCCCCCAGGGCCTACGAGCAGTACTTC; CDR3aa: CASSQTTAPRAYEQYF
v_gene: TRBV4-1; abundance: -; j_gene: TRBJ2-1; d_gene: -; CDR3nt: TGCGCCAGCAGCCACGGCCGGGACTTCTACAATGAGCAGTTCTTC; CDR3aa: CASSHGRDFYNEQFF
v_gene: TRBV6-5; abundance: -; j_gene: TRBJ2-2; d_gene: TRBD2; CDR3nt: TGTGCCAGCGCCGAGCGGGGGGCCTTCACCGGGGAGCTGTTTTTT; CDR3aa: CASAERGAFTGELFF
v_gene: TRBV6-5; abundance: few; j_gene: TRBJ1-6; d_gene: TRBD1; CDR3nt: TGTGCCAGCAGCCTTGACAGGGGGAACTCACCCCTCCACTTT; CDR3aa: CASSLDRGNSPLHF
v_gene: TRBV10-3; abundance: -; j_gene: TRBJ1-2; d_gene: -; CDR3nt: TGTGCCATCAGTGAGGGAGTTGACTATGGCTACACCTTC; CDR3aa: CAISEGVDYGYTF
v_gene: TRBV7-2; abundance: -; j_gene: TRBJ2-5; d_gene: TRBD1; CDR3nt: TGTGCCAGCAGCTCCCTTTCCCCGGGACAGGGCGAGACCCAGTACTTC; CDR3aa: CASSSLSPGQGETQYF
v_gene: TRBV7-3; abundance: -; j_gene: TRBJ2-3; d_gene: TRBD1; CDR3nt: TGTGCCAGCAGCTTAACCGGGACAGGGAGGTCAGATACGCAGTATTTT; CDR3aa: CASSLTGTGRSDTQYF
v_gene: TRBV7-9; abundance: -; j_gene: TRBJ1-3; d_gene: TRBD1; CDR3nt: TGTGCCAGCAGCTTCCCGGGACAGAGCTCTGGAAACACCATATATTTT; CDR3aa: CASSFPGQSSGNTIYF
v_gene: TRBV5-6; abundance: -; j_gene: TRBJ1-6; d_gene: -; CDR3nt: TGTGCCAGCACCCTTGAGGGAGGGGATAATTCACCCCTCCACTTT; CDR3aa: CASTLEGGDNSPLHF
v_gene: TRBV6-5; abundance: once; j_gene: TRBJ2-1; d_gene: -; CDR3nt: TGTGCCAGCGGCGACACTCTAGCCAATGAGCAGTTCTTC; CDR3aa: CASGDTLANEQFF
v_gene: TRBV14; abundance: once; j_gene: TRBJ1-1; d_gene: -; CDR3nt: TGTGCCAGCAGTCACAGGGTAACTGAAGCTTTCTTT; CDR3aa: CASSHRVTEAFF
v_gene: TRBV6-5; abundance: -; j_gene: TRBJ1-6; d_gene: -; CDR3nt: TGTGCCAGCAGTTTCCAGCGTAATTCACCCCTCCACTTT; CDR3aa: CASSFQRNSPLHF
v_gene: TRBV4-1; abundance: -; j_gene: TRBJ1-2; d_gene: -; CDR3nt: TGCGCCAGCAGCCAAGATTCAGGGGAGGGCTACACCTTC; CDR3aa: CASSQDSGEGYTF
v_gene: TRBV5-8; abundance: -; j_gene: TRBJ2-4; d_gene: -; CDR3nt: TGTGCCAGCAGCTATGGGCAGGTAGCCAAAAACATTCAGTACTTC; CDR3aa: CASSYGQVAKNIQYF
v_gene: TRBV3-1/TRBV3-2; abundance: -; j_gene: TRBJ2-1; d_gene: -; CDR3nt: TGTGCCAGCAGCTTACAGGTTAATGAGCAGTTCTTC; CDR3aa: CASSLQVNEQFF
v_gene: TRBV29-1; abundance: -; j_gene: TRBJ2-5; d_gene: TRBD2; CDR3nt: TGCAGCGTTGAGACTAGCGGGGGAAAGACCCAGTACTTC; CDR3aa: CSVETSGGKTQYF
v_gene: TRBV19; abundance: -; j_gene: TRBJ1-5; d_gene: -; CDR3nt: TGTGCCAGTAGTATAGAAGGGACAACTAGCAATCAGCCCCAGCATTTT; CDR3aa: CASSIEGTTSNQPQHF
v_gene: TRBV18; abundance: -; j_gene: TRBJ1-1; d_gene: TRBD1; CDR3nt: TGTGCCAGCTCACCCGGGACAGGGCGAAGGACTGAAGCTTTCTTT; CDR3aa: CASSPGTGRRTEAFF
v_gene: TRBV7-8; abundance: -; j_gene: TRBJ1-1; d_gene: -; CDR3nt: TGTGCCAGCAGCCTCGGGGTGGGGGCTTTCTTT; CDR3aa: CASSLGVGAFF
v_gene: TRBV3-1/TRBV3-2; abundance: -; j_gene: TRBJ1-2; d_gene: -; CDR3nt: TGTGCCAGCAGCCAAGCCACGAGAGGTGGGGGCTACACCTTC; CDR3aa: CASSQATRGGGYTF
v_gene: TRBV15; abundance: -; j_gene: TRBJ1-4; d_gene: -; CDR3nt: TGTGCCACCAGGCGTCAGGTTAATGAAAAACTGTTTTTT; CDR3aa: CATRRQVNEKLFF
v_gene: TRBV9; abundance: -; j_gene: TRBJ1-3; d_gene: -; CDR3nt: TGTGCCAGCAGCTTTTCCACTGTTGGCTCTGGAAACACCATATATTTT; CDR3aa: CASSFSTVGSGNTIYF
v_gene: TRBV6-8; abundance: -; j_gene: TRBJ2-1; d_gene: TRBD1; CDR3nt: TGTGCCAGCAGACACCCGGGACAGAGGTCTTCGCAGTTCTTC; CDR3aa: CASRHPGQRSSQFF
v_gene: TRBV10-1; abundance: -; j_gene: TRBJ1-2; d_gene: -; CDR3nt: TGCGCCAGCAGTGATGGAAAGCGGGGCTACACCTTC; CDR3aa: CASSDGKRGYTF
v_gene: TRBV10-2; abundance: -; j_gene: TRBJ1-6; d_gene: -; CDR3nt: TGCGCCAGCATTAAACAGGGCGACTATAATTCACCCCTCCACTTT; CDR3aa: CASIKQGDYNSPLHF
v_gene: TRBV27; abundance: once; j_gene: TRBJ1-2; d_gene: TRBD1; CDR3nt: TGTGCCAGCAGTCCGACAGGGGCGAATAGCTATGGCTACACCTTC; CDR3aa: CASSPTGANSYGYTF
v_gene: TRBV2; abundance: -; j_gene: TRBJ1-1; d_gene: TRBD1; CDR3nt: TGTGCCAGCAGCCCCAGACAGGGAACGAACACTGAAGCTTTCTTT; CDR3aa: CASSPRQGTNTEAFF
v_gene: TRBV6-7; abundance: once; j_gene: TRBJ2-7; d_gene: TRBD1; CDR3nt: TGTGCCAGCAGTTGGACAGGGACCCCCTACGAGCAGTACTTC; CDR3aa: CASSWTGTPYEQYF
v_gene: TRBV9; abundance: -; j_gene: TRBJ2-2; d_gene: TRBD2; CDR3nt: TGTGCCAGCAGCCCTCACCGGGGACTAGTGAACACCGGGGAGCTGTTTTTT; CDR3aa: CASSPHRGLVNTGELFF
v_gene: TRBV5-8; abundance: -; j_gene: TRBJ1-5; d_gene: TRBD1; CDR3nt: TGTGCCAGCACCTCGACAGGGGGCTGGGGCAATCAGCCCCAGCATTTT; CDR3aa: CASTSTGGWGNQPQHF
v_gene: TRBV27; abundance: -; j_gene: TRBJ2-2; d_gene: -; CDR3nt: TGTGCCAGCAGTTCCACCGGACGGGGGGCTCCCGGGGAGCTGTTTTTT; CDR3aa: CASSSTGRGAPGELFF
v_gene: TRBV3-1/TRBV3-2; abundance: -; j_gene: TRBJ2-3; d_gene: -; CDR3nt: TGTGCCAGCAGCCAAGACTTGGGGGGGCCCCTCCCAGATACGCAGTATTTT; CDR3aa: CASSQDLGGPLPDTQYF
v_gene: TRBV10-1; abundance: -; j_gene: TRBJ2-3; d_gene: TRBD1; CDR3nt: TGCGCCAGACCTGTGACAGGGGAGGATACAGATACGCAGTATTTT; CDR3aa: CARPVTGEDTDTQYF
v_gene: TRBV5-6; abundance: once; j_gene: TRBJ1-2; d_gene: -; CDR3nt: TGTGCCAGCAGCCCGGGCGGGTCCGTTTATGGCTACACCTTC; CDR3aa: CASSPGGSVYGYTF
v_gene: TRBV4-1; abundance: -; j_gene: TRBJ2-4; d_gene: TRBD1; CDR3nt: TGCGCCAGCCAGGGACAGGGTGAAGGAAACATTCAGTACTTC; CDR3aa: CASQGQGEGNIQYF
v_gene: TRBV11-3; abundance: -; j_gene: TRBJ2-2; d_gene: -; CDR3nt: TGTGCCAGCAGAGGGGGTCATGGGACTACCACCGGGGAGCTGTTTTTT; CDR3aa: CASRGGHGTTTGELFF
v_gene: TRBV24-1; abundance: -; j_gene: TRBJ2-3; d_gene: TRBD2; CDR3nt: TGTGCCACCAGTGACCCAGCGGGGGGGGCAGGCACAGATACGCAGTATTTT; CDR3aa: CATSDPAGGAGTDTQYF
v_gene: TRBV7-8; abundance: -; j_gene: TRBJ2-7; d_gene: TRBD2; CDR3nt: TGTGCCAGCAGCTTAGCCACTAGCGGGGGGGCTCACGAGCAGTACTTC; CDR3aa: CASSLATSGGAHEQYF
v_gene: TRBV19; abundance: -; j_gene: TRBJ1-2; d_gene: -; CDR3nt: TGTGCCAGTAGTAGCCAGAACTATGGCTACACCTTC; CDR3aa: CASSSQNYGYTF
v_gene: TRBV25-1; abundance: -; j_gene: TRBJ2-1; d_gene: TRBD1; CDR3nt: TGTGCCAGCAGTGAATTGGGGACAGGGGGCTATGAGCAGTTCTTC; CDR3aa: CASSELGTGGYEQFF
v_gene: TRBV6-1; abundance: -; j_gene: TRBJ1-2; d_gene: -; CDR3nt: TGTGCCAGCAGTGAAGGAGCGGGCAGAGACTATGGCTACACCTTC; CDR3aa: CASSEGAGRDYGYTF